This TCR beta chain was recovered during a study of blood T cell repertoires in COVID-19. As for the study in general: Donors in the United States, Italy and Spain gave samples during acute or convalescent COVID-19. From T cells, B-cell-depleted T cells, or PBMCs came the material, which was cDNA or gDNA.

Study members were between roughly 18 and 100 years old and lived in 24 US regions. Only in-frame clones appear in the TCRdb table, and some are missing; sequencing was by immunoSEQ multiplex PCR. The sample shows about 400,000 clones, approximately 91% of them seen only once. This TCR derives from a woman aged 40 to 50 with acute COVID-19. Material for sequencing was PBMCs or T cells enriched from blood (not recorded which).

The CDR3 DNA reads TGTGCCACCAGCAGTGAATGGGGGGGACGGACACTCGGAAACACCATATATTTT. Encoded protein: CATSSEWGGRTLGNTIYF. The rearrangement uses TRBV15 and TRBJ1-3, with D possibly being TRBD1 (5 bases). CDR3 size: 18 residues. Germline CDR1 is LNHNV and CDR2 is YYDKDF (reference sequence). Trimming cost V 3 bases and J 4 bases, with 22 bases left between them. Looking up the rest from reference TRBV15 and TRBJ1-3 gives the full variable domain: DAMVIQNPRYQVTQFGKPVTLSCSQTLNHNVMYWYQQKSSQAPKLLFHYYDKDFNNEADTPDNFQSRRPNTSFCFLDIRSPGLGDTAMYLCATSSEWGGRTLGNTIYFGEGSWLTVV.